The sequence of this T cell receptor beta chain was determined in a study of blood T cell repertoires in COVID-19. V shed 10 bases and J shed 1 base, with 13 bases lying between them. The CDR3 runs to 13 residues. Germline V gives CDR1 ENHRY, CDR2 SYGVKD. This clone was observed a few times. Sequenced by immunoSEQ multiplex PCR; TCRdb stores in-frame clones only, minus some. The data contain about 410,000 clones, around 89% of them singletons. Sequencing used peripheral blood. The clonotype comes from a woman in her thirties or forties with COVID-19, enrolled during active disease. V and J are TRBV10-3 and TRBJ1-1, with unresolved D. Here the CDR3 reads CATTAGRNTEAFF. The CDR3 DNA reads as TGTGCCACTACCGCCGGGAGGAACACTGAAGCTTTCTTT.